This is a list of T cell receptor beta chains from one sample in a study of T cell responses to AZD1222 COVID-19 vaccine. Data came from immunoSEQ multiplex PCR; TCRdb stores just in-frame clones and leaves some out. The sample holds about 160,000 clones, under 95% seen once. The source material was peripheral blood, sampled 28 days after the second AZD1222 dose. The source of these receptors is an adult who received the AZD1222 COVID-19 vaccine. The CDR3 runs from the conserved cysteine through the conserved F or W. A D gene is named only where the DNA matches it firmly. Clone size is shown for a subset of rows, as once, few, many or a class of expanded clone.

clone_size d_call j_call v_call cdr3_aa cdr3_nt
- - TRBJ1-2 TRBV19 CASSIVPGTGYGYTF TGTGCCAGTAGTATAGTGCCGGGAACGGGATATGGCTACACCTTC
- TRBD2 TRBJ2-1 TRBV7-9 CASSVSERDHNEQFF TGTGCCAGCAGCGTGAGTGAGCGGGATCACAATGAGCAGTTCTTC
- TRBD1 TRBJ2-5 TRBV19 CATATPSETGQTETQYF TGTGCCACCGCCACCCCATCCGAGACAGGGCAAACAGAGACCCAGTACTTC
- TRBD2 TRBJ2-5 TRBV5-6 CASKLAGQETQYF TGTGCCAGCAAGCTAGCGGGGCAAGAGACCCAGTACTTC
- - TRBJ1-5 TRBV6-5 CASWQAPNQPQHF TGTGCCAGCTGGCAGGCACCCAATCAGCCCCAGCATTTT
- - TRBJ1-5 TRBV4-3 CASSQDWRGRGGNQPQHF TGCGCCAGCAGCCAAGATTGGAGGGGCAGGGGAGGCAATCAGCCCCAGCATTTT
- TRBD1 TRBJ1-4 TRBV5-1 CASSLGQGNEKLFF TGCGCCAGCAGCTTGGGACAGGGGAATGAAAAACTGTTTTTT
- - TRBJ1-1 TRBV19 CASSILAHRAAFF TGTGCCAGTAGTATACTCGCACACAGGGCAGCTTTCTTT
few - TRBJ1-2 TRBV30 CAWSVAHDNGYTF TGTGCCTGGAGTGTGGCCCATGACAATGGCTACACCTTC
- TRBD2 TRBJ2-2 TRBV2 CASSGLAGGLNTGELFF TGTGCCAGCAGCGGACTAGCGGGAGGGTTGAACACCGGGGAGCTGTTTTTT
- TRBD1 TRBJ1-2 TRBV24-1 CATSGGQSYGYTF TGTGCCACCAGTGGGGGACAGTCTTATGGCTACACCTTC
- - TRBJ1-5 TRBV18 CASSRRDASNQPQHF TGTGCCAGCTCTCGTAGGGACGCCAGCAATCAGCCCCAGCATTTT
- - TRBJ2-1 TRBV7-2 CASSLGPNNEQFF TGTGCCAGCAGCTTAGGGCCTAACAATGAGCAGTTCTTC
- - TRBJ2-5 TRBV25-1 CASSEFQGLETQYF TGTGCCAGCAGTGAATTTCAGGGTCTAGAGACCCAGTACTTC
- - TRBJ1-6 TRBV14 CASSHTGSPLHF TGTGCCAGCAGCCATACAGGTTCACCCCTCCACTTT
- - TRBJ1-1 TRBV27 CASSLGRNTEAFF TGTGCCAGCAGTTTGGGCCGGAACACTGAAGCTTTCTTT
- TRBD1 TRBJ1-3 TRBV29-1 CSVAGTGRYNGNTIYF TGCAGCGTCGCCGGGACAGGGCGTTATAATGGAAACACCATATATTTT
- - TRBJ1-5 TRBV2 CASNGWKTGQPQHF TGTGCCAGCAACGGATGGAAAACTGGCCAGCCCCAGCATTTT
once TRBD1 TRBJ1-5 TRBV5-1 CASSLGTGHNQPQHF TGCGCCAGCAGCTTGGGGACAGGCCACAATCAGCCCCAGCATTTT
- TRBD1 TRBJ1-1 TRBV4-1 CASSHRQGRGVAMNTEAFF TGCGCCAGCAGCCATAGACAGGGGAGAGGTGTGGCGATGAACACTGAAGCTTTCTTT
- - TRBJ1-4 TRBV28 CASSLFQGLVEKLFF TGTGCCAGCAGTTTATTTCAGGGTCTCGTTGAAAAACTGTTTTTT
- - TRBJ1-4 TRBV5-4 CASSLGSGPGEKLFF TGTGCCAGCAGCTTGGGCAGTGGCCCGGGTGAAAAACTGTTTTTT
- - TRBJ1-1 TRBV19 CASSIPGGTEAFF TGTGCCAGTAGTATCCCCGGGGGCACTGAAGCTTTCTTT
- TRBD2 TRBJ2-3 TRBV27 CASSLSPGTSQREQYF TGTGCCAGCAGTTTATCGCCCGGGACTAGCCAAAGGGAGCAGTATTTT